These 19 T cell receptor beta chains were sequenced from one sample in a study of blood T cell repertoires in COVID-19 (dated by TCRdb to 2020 to 2022). Library creation used the immunoSEQ multiplex PCR assay. TCRdb provides this immuneACCESS table in a form limited to in-frame rearrangements. Some clones are lacking; in checked studies, under half of them reflect an unresolved V gene, and why the rest are absent is not known. Counted in this sample were around 100,000 clones; 85% to 90% of them appeared once. The ten largest account for about 13% of the sample. Material: peripheral blood. Receptors originate from a human donor in a cohort sampled during active COVID-19.

V gene TRBV4-1 combines with J gene TRBJ1-2; TRBD1 is a possible D gene (5 bases). The germline gives CDR1 MGHRA, CDR2 YSYEKL. Trimming pared 3 bases from V and 3 bases from J, leaving 11 bases between. This CDR3 spans 14 amino acids. The CDR3 DNA sequence: TGCGCCAGCAGCCATGACACAGGTCACTATGGCTACACCTTC. Its translation is CASSHDTGHYGYTF.

The chain recombines TRBV6-1 with TRBJ2-7, with a tentative D call TRBD2 (5 bases). Germline values: CDR1 MNHNS, CDR2 SASEGT. V was trimmed by 4 bases and J by 0 bases, leaving 16 bases between them. This CDR3 region has 16 residues. This CDR3 is CASSASSDFFSYEQYF. The CDR3 DNA reads as TGTGCCAGCAGTGCCTCATCGGACTTTTTCTCCTACGAGCAGTACTTC.

The V gene is TRBV2, the J gene TRBJ1-5; the D gene is possibly TRBD1 (6 bases). This CDR3 region has 14 residues. Germline lookup yields CDR1 SNHLY and CDR2 FYNNEI. Trimming left V 6 bases short and J 1 base short, with 10 bases between. The CDR3 here is CASRGRGSNQPQHF. The CDR3 bases are TGTGCCAGCAGGGGCAGGGGAAGCAATCAGCCCCAGCATTTT.

This clone appeared once. Written as DNA, the CDR3 is TGTGCCAGCAGCTTCCCTAGCACAGATACGCAGTATTTT. This translates into CASSFPSTDTQYF. V usage is TRBV5-5 and J usage is TRBJ2-3; D is uncertain. The CDR3 length is 13 residues. Germline lookup yields CDR1 SGHKS and CDR2 YYEKEE (reference sequence). Trimming cost V 2 bases and J 0 bases, with 4 bases left between them.

The chain employs TRBV6-6 and TRBJ1-2, with TRBD1 identical over 7 bases. This CDR3 region has 15 residues. The V segment lost 6 bases and the J segment 0 bases; nucleotides outside the gene matches: 7. Germline CDR1 reads MNHNY; CDR2 reads SVGAGI (reference sequence). CDR3 protein: CASSQGQNTNYGYTF. The CDR3 bases are TGTGCCAGCAGCCAGGGACAGAACACTAACTATGGCTACACCTTC.

This clone appeared once. The chain employs TRBV6-2 or TRBV6-3 and TRBJ1-1; D possibly corresponds to TRBD1 (6 bases). V lost 6 bases to trimming and J lost 5 bases, with 13 bases between them. The CDR3 has 13 amino acids. Germline V gene lookup returns CDR1 MNHEY and CDR2 SVGEGT. CDR3 DNA sequence: TGTGCCAGCAGCCCCAGGGGCCTAACTGAAGCTTTCTTT. This gives the protein CASSPRGLTEAFF.

The chain employs TRBV7-2 and TRBJ2-6; tentatively, D is TRBD1 (6 bases). CDR3 size: 15 residues. CDR1 and CDR2 (germline): SGHTA, FQGNSA. Trimming removed 4 bases at V and 3 bases at J, with 10 bases between. CDR3 sequence (DNA): TGTGCCAGCAGCTCCACAGGGTTTGGGGCCAACGTCCTGACTTTC. It yields the protein CASSSTGFGANVLTF. The full variable domain, rest sourced from reference TRBV7-2 and TRBJ2-6, is GAGVSQSPSNKVTEKGKDVELRCDPISGHTALYWYRQSLGQGLEFLIYFQGNSAPDKSGLPSDRFSAERTGGSVSTLTIQRTQQEDSAVYLCASSSTGFGANVLTFGAGSRLTVL.

There are a few counts of this clone. This chain uses TRBV15 with TRBJ1-6; D may be TRBD1 (6 bases). V was pared by 3 bases and J by 5 bases, with 11 bases between. The CDR3 length is 15 residues. Germline CDR1 LNHNV, CDR2 YYDKDF (reference sequence). The DNA of the CDR3 is TGTGCCACCAGCAGCGGACAGACCAATAATTCACCCCTCCACTTT. Protein: CATSSGQTNNSPLHF.

J is TRBJ1-2 and V is TRBV5-1, with D possibly being TRBD1 (5 bases). V was trimmed by 2 bases and J by 5 bases, leaving 13 bases between them. This CDR3 is 14 amino acids long. Germline CDR1 SGHRS, CDR2 YFSETQ. DNA for the CDR3: TGCGCCAGCAGCTTTGGGGGGTCGGGGTATGGCTACACCTTC. Residues: CASSFGGSGYGYTF.

The chain couples TRBV7-2 to TRBJ2-5; the D gene is possibly TRBD2 (7 bases). Germline V gives CDR1 SGHTA, CDR2 FQGNSA. There are 17 residues in the CDR3. V lost 2 bases to trimming and J lost 2 bases, with 18 bases between them. The CDR3 bases are TGTGCCAGCAGCTTACGGGGGGCTGGTCTGAAACAAGAGACCCAGTACTTC. This gives the protein CASSLRGAGLKQETQYF.

V and J are TRBV7-2 and TRBJ2-2; 12 bases are shared with TRBD2. V shed 1 base, J shed 7 bases, and the junction held 7 bases outside the gene matches. Germline CDR1 reads SGHTA; CDR2 reads FQGNSA. The CDR3 totals 17 residues. The CDR3 nucleotides are TGTGCCAGCAGCTTAGGTCCTAGCGGGGGGGCAGGCGGGGAGCTGTTTTTT. Translating it yields CASSLGPSGGAGGELFF.

This clone was found once. The V call is TRBV9, the J call TRBJ2-5, with a tentative D call TRBD1 (6 bases). Germline-derived CDR1 and CDR2 are SGDLS and YYNGEE. This CDR3 has 13 residues. The germline V and J ends were trimmed by 3 bases and 3 bases, with 9 bases remaining between them. CDR3 protein: CASSGNREETQYF. CDR3 in DNA: TGTGCCAGCAGCGGAAACAGGGAAGAGACCCAGTACTTC.

V usage is TRBV6-5 and J usage is TRBJ1-2; a possible D gene is TRBD1 (6 bases). With 6 bases removed from V and 5 bases from J, the gap between germline ends came to 13 bases. This CDR3 contains 13 residues. Germline loops: CDR1 MNHEY, CDR2 SVGAGI. The CDR3 spells CASRFTGSYGYTF. In DNA form, the CDR3 reads TGTGCCAGCAGGTTCACAGGGTCGTATGGCTACACCTTC.

V usage is TRBV19 and J usage is TRBJ1-3; 9 bases align to TRBD1. The ends lost 5 bases at V and 3 bases at J; junction bases unmatched: 5. Germline values: CDR1 LNHDA, CDR2 SQIVND (reference sequence). This CDR3 contains 15 residues. DNA for the CDR3: TGTGCCAGTAGTCCCTGGACAGGGGATGGAAACACCATATATTTT. Protein sequence: CASSPWTGDGNTIYF.

This sequence joins TRBV27 and TRBJ2-6; D gene uncertain. V was clipped by 6 bases and J by 0 bases, with 3 bases between them. The CDR3 extends over 13 amino acids. Germline CDR1 and CDR2: MNHEY and SMNVEV (reference sequence). CDR3 nucleotide sequence: TGTGCCAGCAGGGCCTCTGGGGCCAACGTCCTGACTTTC. Its translation is CASRASGANVLTF.

This clone was recorded once. This sequence joins TRBV7-2 and TRBJ2-1, with 8 bases aligning to TRBD2. Germline CDR1 reads SGHTA; CDR2 reads FQGNSA. CDR3 length: 12 residues. Losses at the gene ends were 5 bases for V and 10 bases for J; bases not matched to a gene: 4. CDR3 protein: CASSIRLAEQFF. The CDR3 DNA reads as TGTGCCAGCAGCATTAGACTAGCGGAGCAGTTCTTC. Full variable domain (remainder filled in from reference TRBV7-2 and TRBJ2-1): GAGVSQSPSNKVTEKGKDVELRCDPISGHTALYWYRQSLGQGLEFLIYFQGNSAPDKSGLPSDRFSAERTGGSVSTLTIQRTQQEDSAVYLCASSIRLAEQFFGPGTRLTVL.

The chain recombines TRBV6-6 with TRBJ1-1; the D gene is possibly TRBD1 (5 bases). Germline-derived CDR1 and CDR2 are MNHNY and SVGAGI (reference sequence). CDR3 length: 14 amino acids. The germline V and J ends were trimmed by 2 bases and 5 bases, with 12 bases remaining between them. CDR3 bases: TGTGCCAGCAGTTACGGCCAGGGTGGAACTGAAGCTTTCTTT. Its translation: CASSYGQGGTEAFF.

The rearrangement links TRBV4-1 to TRBJ1-2; a weak D match, TRBD1 (5 bases). The CDR3 spans 14 residues. V was cut by 4 bases and J by 5 bases, with 14 bases left in between. CDR1 MGHRA and CDR2 YSYEKL come from the germline V gene. In nucleotides, the CDR3 is TGCGCCAGCAGCCCCCCCGGACAAATTTATGGCTACACCTTC. Encoded protein: CASSPPGQIYGYTF.

This clone has a handful of counts. V usage is TRBV5-6 and J usage is TRBJ2-5; TRBD1 agrees at 9 bases. V was pared by 4 bases and J by 4 bases, with 17 bases of the junction left unmatched. This CDR3 is 18 amino acids long. Germline V gene lookup returns CDR1 SGHDT and CDR2 YYEEEE. The CDR3 is CASSPKEGVYRGRETQYF. The CDR3 coding sequence is TGTGCCAGCAGCCCTAAAGAGGGGGTTTACAGGGGGCGAGAGACCCAGTACTTC.